The present entry profiles one TCR beta chain with its context. This entry is derived from a study of T cell changes during pregnancy in multiple sclerosis. Using immunoSEQ multiplex PCR, the repertoire was profiled, and TCRdb retains in-frame clones only, with some absent. The data hold 90,000 to 120,000 clones, with around 92% observed a single time. Trimming removed 8 bases at V and 5 bases at J, with 18 bases between. Germline lookup yields CDR1 MNHEY and CDR2 SMNVEV (reference sequence). This CDR3 has 14 amino acids. The sequence was collected from a female donor with multiple sclerosis, enrolled in a pregnancy study. J is TRBJ1-1 and V is TRBV27, with D possibly TRBD1 on 6 matching bases. The input for sequencing was peripheral blood, taken before pregnancy. For the CDR3, the DNA is TGTGCCAGCCAGGGAGGGGGGGGTTTAACTGAAGCTTTCTTT. Translation gives CASQGGGGLTEAFF.